The 28 T cell receptor beta chains below come from one sample, sequenced in a study of T cell responses to AZD1222 COVID-19 vaccine. Only in-frame clones appear in the TCRdb table, and some are missing; sequencing was by immunoSEQ multiplex PCR. The sample contains 50,000 to 75,000 clones, over 60% of which appear only once. Sequenced material: peripheral blood, taken on day 0 of AZD1222 vaccination. The receptors stem from an adult in good health.

The chain recombines TRBV5-1 with TRBJ2-6; TRBD1 is a possible D gene (6 bases). The germline V gene has CDR1 SGHRS and CDR2 YFSETQ. The V end lost 4 bases, the J end lost 1 base, and 15 bases lay between the germline ends. CDR3 length: 17 residues. DNA for the CDR3: TGCGCCAGCAGCCCCAGTGCAACAGGGTCTGGGGCCAACGTCCTGACTTTC. It encodes CASSPSATGSGANVLTF.

CDR3 region: CASSLPLGGSTDTQYF. The DNA of the CDR3 is TGCGCCAGCAGCCTCCCCCTGGGAGGGAGCACAGATACGCAGTATTTT. The chain employs TRBV5-1 and TRBJ2-3, with 7 bases matching TRBD2. The V and J ends lost 4 bases and 0 bases, in that order; junction bases with no gene match: 8. The CDR3 has 16 residues. The germline V gene encodes CDR1 SGHRS and CDR2 YFSETQ.

The chain joins TRBV5-1 to TRBJ2-3, with 11 bases identical to TRBD1. V shed 2 bases, J shed 5 bases, and the junction held 4 bases outside the gene matches. This CDR3 is built from 15 residues. Germline V gives CDR1 SGHRS, CDR2 YFSETQ. CDR3 sequence reads: CASSLQGTGGDTQYF. The CDR3 DNA follows: TGCGCCAGCAGCTTACAAGGGACAGGGGGAGATACGCAGTATTTT.

This clone has just a few counts. The chain links TRBV12-2 to TRBJ1-6. TRBV12-2 counts as a pseudogene. The CDR3 runs to 16 residues. This CDR3 reads CASRLGRVEYNSPLHF. CDR3 sequence (DNA): TGTGCAAGTCGCTTAGGCCGGGTAGAGTATAATTCACCCCTCCACTTT.

The gene calls are TRBV19 and TRBJ2-1; D may match TRBD1 or TRBD2 (5 bases each). Deletions cut 5 bases from V and 10 bases from J, with 24 bases between. CDR3 length equals 16 residues. CDR1 and CDR2 from the germline V gene are LNHDA and SQIVND (reference sequence). In nucleotides, the CDR3 is TGTGCCAGTAGTGTTTTCATGGGAGCCCCACAGGCGGAGCAGTTCTTC. Residues: CASSVFMGAPQAEQFF.

The chain joins TRBV2 to TRBJ2-7; no firm D call. The CDR3 runs to 10 residues. Germline lookup yields CDR1 SNHLY and CDR2 FYNNEI. V was pared by 5 bases and J by 4 bases, with 3 bases between. CDR3 DNA: TGTGCCAGCAGTACTTACGAGCAGTACTTC. Its translation: CASSTYEQYF.

The rearrangement links TRBV4-2 to TRBJ2-2; 8 bases align to TRBD2. CDR1 LGHNA and CDR2 YNFKEQ come from the germline V gene. The CDR3 runs 15 residues. V trimming: 3 bases; J trimming: 3 bases; junction bases outside the gene matches: 3. The CDR3 is CASSHTSGYTGELFF. For the CDR3, the DNA is TGTGCCAGCAGCCACACTAGCGGATACACCGGGGAGCTGTTTTTT.

This clone was recorded a few times. This rearrangement joins TRBV19 to TRBJ1-1; 7 bases match TRBD1. The germline V gene has CDR1 LNHDA and CDR2 SQIVND (reference sequence). The CDR3 runs to 14 residues. V shed 5 bases and J 2 bases; nucleotides not matched to a gene: 5. CDR3 DNA sequence: TGTGCCAGTAGTGGGGGGACAGATAACACTGAAGCTTTCTTT. The encoded protein is CASSGGTDNTEAFF.

J is TRBJ1-4 and V is TRBV7-2, with unresolved D. The CDR3 extends over 17 amino acids. Deletions cut 1 base from V and 0 bases from J, with 12 bases between. Germline V gene lookup returns CDR1 SGHTA and CDR2 FQGNSA. The DNA of the CDR3 is TGTGCCAGCAGCTTAGTTGGCAGCCTTGCAACTAATGAAAAACTGTTTTTT. Translation gives CASSLVGSLATNEKLFF. The full variable domain, rest sourced from reference TRBV7-2 and TRBJ1-4, is GAGVSQSPSNKVTEKGKDVELRCDPISGHTALYWYRQSLGQGLEFLIYFQGNSAPDKSGLPSDRFSAERTGGSVSTLTIQRTQQEDSAVYLCASSLVGSLATNEKLFFGSGTQLSVL.

In DNA, the CDR3 is TGTGCCAGCAGTTTCACTACAGGGTTGGGGTACGAGCAGTACTTC. Amino acids: CASSFTTGLGYEQYF. V is TRBV6-5 and J is TRBJ2-7; possible D gene TRBD1, 6 bases. Germline CDR1 reads MNHEY; CDR2 reads SVGAGI. Trimming pared 4 bases from V and 4 bases from J, leaving 17 bases between. The CDR3 runs 15 residues.

V and J are TRBV4-3 and TRBJ1-2; D gene uncertain. The CDR3 spans 15 residues. V shed 0 bases and J shed 2 bases, with 10 bases lying between them. In germline, CDR1 is LGHNA, CDR2 YSLEER. CDR3 sequence: CASSQDPAGNYGYTF. In nucleotides, the CDR3 is TGCGCCAGCAGCCAAGATCCCGCAGGAAACTATGGCTACACCTTC.

The chain has TRBV28 and TRBJ2-3, with 8 bases aligning to TRBD1. CDR3 length equals 14 residues. Germline values: CDR1 MDHEN, CDR2 SYDVKM. J was trimmed by 0 bases and V by 5 bases; bases with no gene match: 1. The CDR3 is CASSTGGSTDTQYF. CDR3 sequence (DNA): TGTGCCAGCAGTACAGGGGGTAGCACAGATACGCAGTATTTT.

The rearrangement uses TRBV10-3 and TRBJ1-3, with D perhaps TRBD1 (6 bases). V was shortened by 3 bases and J by 4 bases, with 13 bases between the two germline ends. The CDR3 sequence is 15 residues long. Germline V lookup: CDR1 ENHRY, CDR2 SYGVKD. The CDR3, as DNA: TGTGCCATCAGTGATGTAGGGGGGCGAGGAAACACCATATATTTT. Amino acid sequence: CAISDVGGRGNTIYF.

In DNA form, the CDR3 reads TGTGCCAGCAGCCCCACCGGGACAGGGTACGAGCAGTACTTC. This sequence encodes CASSPTGTGYEQYF. The chain joins TRBV7-8 to TRBJ2-7; 9 bases map to TRBD1. The CDR3 extends over 14 amino acids. Trimming removed 5 bases from V and 4 bases from J; junction bases left unmatched: 6. Germline V gene sequence: CDR1 SGHVS, CDR2 FQNEAQ. Supplemented by reference TRBV7-8 and TRBJ2-7, the full variable domain reads GAGVSQSPRYKVAKRGQDVALRCDPISGHVSLFWYQQALGQGPEFLTYFQNEAQLDKSGLPSDRFFAERPEGSVSTLKIQRTQQEDSAVYLCASSPTGTGYEQYFGPGTRLTVT.

This clone is a singleton in its sample. This chain joins TRBV11-2 and TRBJ2-2; 8 nucleotides align to TRBD2. This CDR3 is built from 19 residues. V shed 0 bases and J 4 bases; nucleotides not matched to a gene: 13. Germline CDR1 is SGHAT and CDR2 is FQNNGV. This chain's CDR3 is CASSLEGLGLAGSTGELFF. CDR3 coding DNA: TGTGCCAGCAGCTTAGAAGGGTTGGGCTTAGCGGGGTCCACCGGGGAGCTGTTTTTT. Filled out from reference TRBV11-2 and TRBJ2-2, the complete variable domain reads EAGVAQSPRYKIIEKRQSVAFWCNPISGHATLYWYQQILGQGPKLLIQFQNNGVVDDSQLPKDRFSAERLKGVDSTLKIQPAKLEDSAVYLCASSLEGLGLAGSTGELFFGEGSRLTVL.

The chain joins TRBV7-6 to TRBJ2-5, with D uncertain. The CDR3 has 12 amino acids. V lost 5 bases, J lost 5 bases, and 9 bases lay in between. Per the germline V gene, CDR1 is SGHVS and CDR2 is FNYEAQ. CDR3: CASSPMWETQYF. The CDR3 coding sequence is TGTGCCAGCAGCCCGATGTGGGAGACCCAGTACTTC.

The chain couples TRBV7-6 to TRBJ2-1; D remains ambiguous. From germline, CDR1 is SGHVS and CDR2 FNYEAQ. V was pared by 2 bases and J by 6 bases, with 2 bases between. CDR3 length: 11 amino acids. CDR3 nucleotides: TGTGCCAGCAGCTTACTCAATGAGCAGTTCTTC. Its translation is CASSLLNEQFF.

The rearrangement uses TRBV4-1 and TRBJ1-5; D remains unclear. The CDR3 has 16 residues. CDR1 MGHRA and CDR2 YSYEKL come from the germline V gene. Trimming took 2 bases from V and 5 from J, leaving 16 bases between them. CDR3 amino acids: CASSQLRGAGDQPQHF. CDR3 coding DNA: TGCGCCAGCAGCCAACTTCGAGGCGCTGGGGATCAGCCCCAGCATTTT.

The J gene is TRBJ1-3, the V gene TRBV7-9; 7 nucleotides align to TRBD1. This CDR3 is 16 amino acids long. Unmatched junction bases numbered 7, after V lost 5 bases and J lost 0 bases. The V gene's germline CDR1 is SEHNR and CDR2 FQNEAQ (reference sequence). Here the CDR3 DNA reads TGTGCCAGCAGCCCAAGTTGGGACAGCTCTGGAAACACCATATATTTT. Translated, it gives CASSPSWDSSGNTIYF.

This sequence joins TRBV6-5 and TRBJ1-2; D gene ambiguous. The CDR3 sequence is 11 residues long. Germline V lookup: CDR1 MNHEY, CDR2 SVGAGI. V lost 6 bases and J lost 7, with 9 bases in between. This chain's CDR3 is CASSDSIGYTF. The DNA of the CDR3 is TGTGCCAGCAGCGATTCTATTGGCTACACCTTC.

The rearrangement links TRBV28 to TRBJ1-3, with D perhaps TRBD1 (6 bases). Trimming left V 6 bases short and J 6 bases short, with 18 bases between. The CDR3 sequence is 15 residues long. The V gene's germline CDR1 is MDHEN and CDR2 SYDVKM. This CDR3 reads CASREQGGRENTIYF. The CDR3 DNA sequence: TGTGCCAGCAGAGAACAGGGAGGTCGGGAAAACACCATATATTTT.

The chain couples TRBV4-1 to TRBJ1-5, with TRBD1 as a possible D gene (5 bases). Between the trimmed V and J ends, which lost 0 bases and 7 bases, there was a span of 13 bases. The CDR3 covers 15 residues. Germline V gene data show CDR1 as MGHRA and CDR2 as YSYEKL. The CDR3 sequence is CASSQDRRSGQPQHF. The CDR3 DNA is TGCGCCAGCAGCCAAGATCGGAGGTCAGGGCAGCCCCAGCATTTT.

This rearrangement joins TRBV9 to TRBJ1-1; D not resolved. Germline V gene lookup returns CDR1 SGDLS and CDR2 YYNGEE. This CDR3 comprises 17 residues. V was pared by 4 bases and J by 0 bases, with 19 bases between. CDR3 DNA sequence: TGTGCCAGCAGCCCCTCTTTGACTTCACGAATGAACACTGAAGCTTTCTTT. Translated, it gives CASSPSLTSRMNTEAFF. The variable domain in full, with the rest retrieved from reference TRBV9 and TRBJ1-1, is DSGVTQTPKHLITATGQRVTLRCSPRSGDLSVYWYQQSLDQGLQFLIQYYNGEERAKGNILERFSAQQFPDLHSELNLSSLELGDSALYFCASSPSLTSRMNTEAFFGQGTRLTVV.

The rearrangement links TRBV21-1 to TRBJ2-1; TRBD2 is taken as the D call from the table, unchecked against the DNA. TRBV21-1 is recorded as a pseudogene. There are 13 residues in the CDR3. CDR3 DNA: TGTGCCAGCAGGCCGCCGGAGGACAATGAGCAGTTCTTC. Protein: CASRPPEDNEQFF.

J is TRBJ2-2 and V is TRBV7-2; 7 positions match TRBD1. V was pared by 3 bases and J by 8 bases, with 9 bases of the junction left unmatched. In germline, CDR1 is SGHTA, CDR2 FQGNSA. This CDR3 has 15 residues. In DNA, the CDR3 is TGTGCCAGCAGCTTGAACAGGGGATATTCGGGGGAGCTGTTTTTT. Encoded protein: CASSLNRGYSGELFF.

The rearrangement joins TRBV18 to TRBJ2-5; 13 bases are shared with TRBD2. CDR1 KGHSH and CDR2 LQKENI come from the germline V gene. There are 17 residues in the CDR3. V trimming: 3 bases; J trimming: 4 bases; junction bases outside the gene matches: 8. CDR3 DNA: TGTGCCAGCTCACCTACTAGCGGGGGGGCTTCAGGAGAGACCCAGTACTTC. It translates to CASSPTSGGASGETQYF.

J is TRBJ2-5 and V is TRBV11-2, with TRBD2 matching over 10 bases. Germline V CDR1 and CDR2: SGHAT, FQNNGV. The CDR3 consists of 16 residues. V gave up 0 bases and J gave up 2 bases; unmatched junction bases: 3. As DNA, the CDR3 is TGTGCCAGCAGCTTAGAACCTAGCGGGGGACAAGAGACCCAGTACTTC. Amino acid sequence: CASSLEPSGGQETQYF.

V gene TRBV7-2 combines with J gene TRBJ2-1; maybe TRBD2 (6 bases). This CDR3 has 15 amino acids. Trimming pared 1 base from V and 6 bases from J, leaving 13 bases between. From germline, CDR1 is SGHTA and CDR2 FQGNSA. The CDR3 nucleotides are TGTGCCAGCAGCTTAGTCTTTGGTAGCGGCAATGAGCAGTTCTTC. This codes for CASSLVFGSGNEQFF.